Included here is one T cell receptor beta chain sequence, with context. Its antigen is currently unknown. Disease duration under 2 months; hyperthyroidism patients were aged 18 to 65. These data belong to a study of T cells in Graves' hyperthyroidism and ophthalmopathy. The study, taken as a whole, reports: The authors' 13 V-J model separated ophthalmopathy from stable hyperthyroidism.

Germline values: CDR1 SGHRS, CDR2 YFSETQ. This CDR3 has 16 amino acids. The V end lost 0 bases, the J end lost 0 bases, and 9 bases lay between the germline ends. What was amplified from RNA transcripts were TCR beta CDR3 regions. Primed by the HTBI set, a first-round RT-PCR was run on the TCR CDR3. One entry per CDR3 protein, called by TCRdb with MiXCR from the multiplex PCR reads. The sample lists roughly 420,000 distinct CDR3 sequences; 12% to 15% were seen once. The clonotype was recovered from a woman aged 18-29 years with Graves' hyperthyroidism. J is TRBJ2-2 and V is TRBV5-1; D ambiguous. Sequenced: blood. The CDR3 loop reads CASSLAAKANTGELFF. DNA for the CDR3: TGCGCCAGCAGCTTGGCAGCAAAGGCGAACACCGGGGAGCTGTTTTTT.